Below, one T cell receptor beta chain is given with its context. The antigen is undetermined. Each CDR3 protein is one row after TCRdb ran MiXCR on the reads. In the table there are roughly 990,000 distinct CDR3 sequences, approximately 33% of which are singletons. The CDR3 totals 16 residues. Germline V lookup: CDR1 SEHNR, CDR2 FQNEAQ (reference sequence). Trimming cost V 5 bases and J 0 bases; bases outside gene matches: 8. The data were obtained in a study of T cell repertoires in cytomegalovirus infection. Study details: Newly reported HLA-C-restricted and thoroughly characterized HLA-B-restricted CMV epitopes were employed. Indications came from public TCR beta signatures; they pointed to CMV infection and to a matching HLA type. Regarding the study as a whole: Ex vivo, HLA-C-restricted CMV-specific TCR beta clonotypes prevailed over the rest of the response.

This material consisted of cultured CD8+ T cells from PBMCs, taken from culture after CMV antigen stimulation. This rearrangement joins TRBV7-9 to TRBJ2-5; the match to TRBD2 covers 8 bases. The receptor was derived from a human donor in good health (CMV status not recorded). Some clones in this sample may be carry-over from other donors' samples. CDR3 DNA: TGTGCCAGCAGCGTACCAGCGGGGGACTACCAAGAGACCCAGTACTTC. Its protein is CASSVPAGDYQETQYF.